Each of the 9 T cell receptor beta chains below was sequenced from the same sample in a study of blood T cell repertoires in COVID-19. Only in-frame clones appear in the TCRdb table, and some are missing; sequencing was by immunoSEQ multiplex PCR. Counted here are approximately 120,000 clones, 85% to 90% occurring once; the ten biggest clones make up around 1.1%. The sample comprised peripheral blood. The receptors come from a human donor in a cohort sampled during active COVID-19.

The chain employs TRBV5-1 and TRBJ1-2; a weak D match, TRBD1 (5 bases). The ends were cut back, 1 base at V and 5 bases at J, with 6 bases in the middle. The CDR3 runs to 12 residues. In germline, CDR1 is SGHRS, CDR2 YFSETQ. CDR3 region: CASSLQGYGYTF. The CDR3 region has the DNA TGCGCCAGCAGCTTGCAGGGATATGGCTACACCTTC. The full variable domain, in which reference TRBV5-1 and TRBJ1-2 provide the parts outside the CDR3, is KAGVTQTPRYLIKTRGQQVTLSCSPISGHRSVSWYQQTPGQGLQFLFEYFSETQRNKGNFPGRFSGRQFSNSRSEMNVSTLELGDSALYLCASSLQGYGYTFGSGTRLTVV.

The chain joins TRBV9 to TRBJ2-5, with D perhaps matching TRBD1 (7 bases). This CDR3 has 16 amino acids. Germline CDR1 is SGDLS and CDR2 is YYNGEE. With 0 bases removed from V and 5 bases from J, the gap between germline ends came to 17 bases. The CDR3 region has the DNA TGTGCCAGCAGCGTAGGTGTTGGAGGGGGCACGGAGACCCAGTACTTC. It specifies CASSVGVGGGTETQYF.

This clone was recorded once. The CDR3 region has the DNA TGTGCCAGTAACCCGGGAGGACCCAATGAGCAGTTCTTC. Residues: CASNPGGPNEQFF. The chain joins TRBV19 to TRBJ2-1; 7 bases are shared with TRBD2. Germline assignment: CDR1 LNHDA and CDR2 SQIVND (reference sequence). Trimming cost V 7 bases and J 6 bases; bases outside gene matches: 6. The CDR3 runs to 13 residues.

V usage is TRBV7-9 and J usage is TRBJ2-5; 11 positions agree with TRBD2. Germline V gene sequence: CDR1 SEHNR, CDR2 FQNEAQ (reference sequence). This CDR3 is built from 14 residues. V gave up 4 bases and J gave up 3 bases; unmatched junction bases: 1. The CDR3 sequence: CASSWGLAEETQYF. For the CDR3, the DNA is TGTGCCAGCAGCTGGGGACTAGCGGAAGAGACCCAGTACTTC.

The genes are TRBV7-2 and TRBJ2-5; 10 nucleotides agree with TRBD1. The CDR3 has 17 residues. The germline V gene has CDR1 SGHTA and CDR2 FQGNSA. Losses at the gene ends were 5 bases for V and 6 bases for J; bases not matched to a gene: 15. The CDR3 coding sequence is TGTGCCAGCAGCCCGAGAACGCAATGGGACAGGGGAAAGACCCAGTACTTC. This sequence encodes CASSPRTQWDRGKTQYF.

This rearrangement joins TRBV7-2 to TRBJ2-5; D perhaps matches TRBD2 (7 bases). Trimming removed 6 bases from V and 0 bases from J, with 23 bases in between. The CDR3 is 18 residues long. Germline CDR1 SGHTA, CDR2 FQGNSA. The CDR3 DNA follows: TGTGCCAGCAGAATTAAAGGGGGTCGGCGGGAGTACCAAGAGACCCAGTACTTC. Translating gives CASRIKGGRREYQETQYF.

V gene TRBV18 combines with J gene TRBJ2-5; 11 bases fit TRBD2. V trimming: 4 bases; J trimming: 2 bases; junction bases outside the gene matches: 3. The CDR3 contains 15 residues. Germline V gene data show CDR1 as KGHSH and CDR2 as LQKENI. This CDR3 is CASSLLAGAQETQYF. The CDR3 DNA is TGTGCCAGCTCACTACTAGCGGGGGCTCAAGAGACCCAGTACTTC.

The chain has TRBV12-3 or TRBV12-4 and TRBJ2-6; no clear D gene. CDR3 length equals 13 residues. Trimming took 6 bases from V and 0 from J, leaving 3 bases between them. The CDR3 is CASSGSGANVLTF. The CDR3 DNA is TGTGCCAGCAGCGGCTCTGGGGCCAACGTCCTGACTTTC.

The chain combines TRBV5-4 with TRBJ1-1; D is possibly TRBD1 (6 bases). Germline V gives CDR1 SGHNT, CDR2 YYREEE (reference sequence). V lost 1 base, J lost 1 base, and 8 bases lay in between. This CDR3 is 14 amino acids long. The CDR3 DNA reads as TGTGCCAGCAGCTTGTTAGGGGGGAACACTGAAGCTTTCTTT. It yields the protein CASSLLGGNTEAFF.